This T cell receptor beta chain was sequenced in a study of PD-1 blockade in classical Hodgkin lymphoma. Sequenced by immunoSEQ multiplex PCR; TCRdb stores in-frame clones only, minus some. This table holds about 29,000 clones, about 85% found once. Following autologous stem cell transplantation, relapse occurred in every patient, and exposure to brentuximab vedotin varied. Magnetic negative selection served to purify CD4+ T cells out of PBMCs that had been thawed. CDR3 size: 14 residues. Germline CDR1 SGHAT, CDR2 FQNNGV. The ends were cut back, 0 bases at V and 6 bases at J, with 11 bases in the middle.

The receptor comes from a human donor with classical Hodgkin lymphoma. V and J are TRBV11-2 and TRBJ1-1; D remains unclear. The specimen comprised CD4+ T cells from blood, sampled at baseline. CDR3 in amino acids: CASSLEPKGAEAFF. CDR3 sequence (DNA): TGTGCCAGCAGCTTAGAACCAAAAGGTGCTGAAGCTTTCTTT.